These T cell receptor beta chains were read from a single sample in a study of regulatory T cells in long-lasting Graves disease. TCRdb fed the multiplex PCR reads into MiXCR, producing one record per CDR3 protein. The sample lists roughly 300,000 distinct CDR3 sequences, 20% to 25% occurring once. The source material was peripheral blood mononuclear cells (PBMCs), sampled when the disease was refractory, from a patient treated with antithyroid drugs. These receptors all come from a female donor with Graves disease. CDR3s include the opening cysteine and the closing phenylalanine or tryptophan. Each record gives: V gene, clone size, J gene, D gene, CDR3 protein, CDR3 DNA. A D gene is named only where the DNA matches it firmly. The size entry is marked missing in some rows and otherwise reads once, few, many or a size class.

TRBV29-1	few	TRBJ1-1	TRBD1	CSVGQGRGTEAFF	TGCAGCGTTGGACAGGGGAGAGGCACTGAAGCTTTCTTT
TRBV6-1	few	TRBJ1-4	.	CASKDVNEKLFF	TGTGCCAGCAAGGATGTAAATGAAAAACTGTTTTTT
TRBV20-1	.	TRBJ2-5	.	CSARDKWAGRDLGQETQYF	TGCAGTGCTAGAGATAAGTGGGCAGGGCGTGATTTGGGCCAAGAGACCCAGTACTTC
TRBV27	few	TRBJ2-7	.	CASSSFPPNSHYEQYF	TGTGCCAGCAGTTCCTTCCCCCCCAACAGCCACTACGAGCAGTACTTC
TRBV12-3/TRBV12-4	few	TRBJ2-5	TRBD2	CASSSIAGGPQETQYF	TGTGCCAGCAGTTCCATAGCGGGAGGGCCCCAAGAGACCCAGTACTTC
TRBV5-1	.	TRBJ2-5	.	CASSGVAGTADLTQYF	TGCGCCAGCAGCGGAGTTGCCGGGACCGCAGACCTGACCCAGTACTTC
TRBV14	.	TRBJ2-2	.	CASSQFLRSGELFF	TGTGCCAGCAGCCAATTTCTCAGGTCCGGGGAGCTGTTTTTT
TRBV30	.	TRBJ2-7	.	CAWSVSDRYPEQYF	TGTGCCTGGAGTGTCAGTGACCGTTACCCCGAGCAGTACTTC
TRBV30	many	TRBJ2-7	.	CAWSRNGDEQYF	TGTGCCTGGAGTCGTAATGGGGACGAGCAGTACTTC
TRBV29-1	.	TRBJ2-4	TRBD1	CSVTGVGKNIQYF	TGCAGCGTTACAGGGGTCGGCAAAAACATTCAGTACTTC
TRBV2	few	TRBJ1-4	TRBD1	CASNSGTGNEKLFF	TGTGCCAGCAACTCTGGGACAGGGAATGAAAAACTGTTTTTT
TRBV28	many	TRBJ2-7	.	CASSPQGYEQYF	TGTGCCAGCAGCCCTCAGGGGTACGAGCAGTACTTC
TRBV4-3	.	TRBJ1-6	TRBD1	CASSPKETGRIGSPLHF	TGCGCCAGCAGCCCGAAGGAGACAGGGCGGATTGGTTCACCCCTCCACTTT
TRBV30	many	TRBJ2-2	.	CAWSRVSGGELFF	TGTGCCTGGAGTAGGGTCTCCGGCGGGGAGCTGTTTTTT